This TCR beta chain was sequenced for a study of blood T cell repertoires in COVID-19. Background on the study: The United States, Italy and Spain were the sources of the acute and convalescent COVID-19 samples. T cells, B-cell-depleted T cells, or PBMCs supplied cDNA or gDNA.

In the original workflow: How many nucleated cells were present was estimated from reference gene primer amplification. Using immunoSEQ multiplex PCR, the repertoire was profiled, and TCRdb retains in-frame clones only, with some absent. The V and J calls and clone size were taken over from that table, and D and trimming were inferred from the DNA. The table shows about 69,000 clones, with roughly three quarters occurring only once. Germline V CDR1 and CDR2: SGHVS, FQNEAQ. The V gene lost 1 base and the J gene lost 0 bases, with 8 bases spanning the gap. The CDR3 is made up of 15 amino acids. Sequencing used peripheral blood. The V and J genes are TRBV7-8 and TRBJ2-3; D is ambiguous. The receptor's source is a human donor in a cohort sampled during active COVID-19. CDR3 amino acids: CASSLGESSTDTQYF. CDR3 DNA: TGTGCCAGCAGCTTAGGCGAGTCTAGCACAGATACGCAGTATTTT.